The sequence of this TCR beta chain was determined in a study of blood T cell repertoires in COVID-19. This CDR3 spans 14 amino acids. V was shortened by 1 base and J by 2 bases, with 8 bases between the two germline ends. The germline gives CDR1 SGHRS, CDR2 YFSETQ. Profiled with immunoSEQ multiplex PCR; TCRdb holds only in-frame clones, not every one. The table lists a few hundred thousand clones, approximately 86% of them singletons, with 8% to 9% in the top ten. Recovered Cohort 3 donors showed two negative PCRs, clearance, or symptom resolution. Sequencing input: PBMCs or T cells enriched from blood (not recorded which). The TCR originated in a woman aged 18-29 years who had recovered from COVID-19. The J gene is TRBJ2-3, the V gene TRBV5-1; D unclear. In DNA, the CDR3 is TGCGCCAGCAGCTTGAGAACTTACACAGATACGCAGTATTTT. Its protein is CASSLRTYTDTQYF.